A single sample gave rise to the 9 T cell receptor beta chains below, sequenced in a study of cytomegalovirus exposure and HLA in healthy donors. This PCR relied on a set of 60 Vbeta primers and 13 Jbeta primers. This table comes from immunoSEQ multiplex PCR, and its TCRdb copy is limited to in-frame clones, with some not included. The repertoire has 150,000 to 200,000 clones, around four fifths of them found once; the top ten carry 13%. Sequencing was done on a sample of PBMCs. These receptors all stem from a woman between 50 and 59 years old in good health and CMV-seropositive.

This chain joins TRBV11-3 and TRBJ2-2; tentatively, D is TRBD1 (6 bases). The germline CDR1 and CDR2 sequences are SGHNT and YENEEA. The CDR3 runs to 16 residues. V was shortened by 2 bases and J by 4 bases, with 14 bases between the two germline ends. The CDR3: CASSLSPGVGTGELFF. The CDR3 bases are TGTGCCAGCAGCTTATCCCCAGGGGTCGGCACCGGGGAGCTGTTTTTT.

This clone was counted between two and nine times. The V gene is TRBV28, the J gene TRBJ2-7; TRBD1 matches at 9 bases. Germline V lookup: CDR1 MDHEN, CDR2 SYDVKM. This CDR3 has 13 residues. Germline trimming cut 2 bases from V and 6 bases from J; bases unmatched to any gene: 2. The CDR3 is CASSLGTGPEQYF. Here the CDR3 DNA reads TGTGCCAGCAGTTTAGGGACAGGGCCCGAGCAGTACTTC.

The CDR3 region has the DNA TGTGCCAGCAGCCAAGAGTCTAGCCCCACAGATACGCAGTATTTT. Amino acids: CASSQESSPTDTQYF. The genes are TRBV4-2 and TRBJ2-3; the D gene is possibly TRBD2 (5 bases). In germline, CDR1 is LGHNA, CDR2 YNFKEQ. The ends were cut back, 0 bases at V and 2 bases at J, with 9 bases in the middle. The CDR3 totals 15 residues.

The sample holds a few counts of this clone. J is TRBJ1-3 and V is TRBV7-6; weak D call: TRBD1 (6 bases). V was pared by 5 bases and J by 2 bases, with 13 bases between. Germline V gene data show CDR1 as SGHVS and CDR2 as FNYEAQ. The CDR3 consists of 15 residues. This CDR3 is CASSGKGHTGNTIYF. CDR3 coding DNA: TGTGCCAGCAGCGGGAAGGGACATACTGGAAACACCATATATTTT.

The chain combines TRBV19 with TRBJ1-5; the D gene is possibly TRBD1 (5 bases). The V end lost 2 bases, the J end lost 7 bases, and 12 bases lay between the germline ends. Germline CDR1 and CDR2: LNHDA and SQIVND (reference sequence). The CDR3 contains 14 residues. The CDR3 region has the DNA TGTGCCAGTAGTATAACGGGGGGTCGACAGCCCCAGCATTTT. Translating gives CASSITGGRQPQHF.

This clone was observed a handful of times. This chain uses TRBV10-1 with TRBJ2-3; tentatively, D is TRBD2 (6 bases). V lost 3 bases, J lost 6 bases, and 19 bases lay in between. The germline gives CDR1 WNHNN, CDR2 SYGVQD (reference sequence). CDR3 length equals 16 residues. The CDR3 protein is CASSDDPGVPSDTQYF. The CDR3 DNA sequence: TGCGCCAGCAGTGATGATCCGGGGGTGCCCTCGGATACGCAGTATTTT.

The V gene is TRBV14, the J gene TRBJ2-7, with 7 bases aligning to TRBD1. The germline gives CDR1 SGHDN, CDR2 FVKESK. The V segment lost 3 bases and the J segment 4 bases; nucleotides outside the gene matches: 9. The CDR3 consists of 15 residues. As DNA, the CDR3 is TGTGCCAGCAGCCACGACAGGGCTTTAATTTACGAGCAGTACTTC. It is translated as CASSHDRALIYEQYF.

This chain's CDR3 is CASRGTGPSSYEQYF. The DNA for the CDR3 is TGTGCCAGCAGAGGTACAGGGCCGAGCTCCTACGAGCAGTACTTC. V usage is TRBV7-8 and J usage is TRBJ2-7, with D possibly matching TRBD1 (6 bases). Trimming left V 6 bases short and J 0 bases short, with 15 bases between. The CDR3 is 15 amino acids. Germline CDR1 SGHVS, CDR2 FQNEAQ.

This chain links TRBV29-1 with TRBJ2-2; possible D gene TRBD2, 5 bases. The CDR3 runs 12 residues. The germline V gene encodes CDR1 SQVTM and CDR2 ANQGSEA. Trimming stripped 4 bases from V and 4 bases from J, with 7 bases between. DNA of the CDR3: TGCAGCGTTGGCGGGTTCACCGGGGAGCTGTTTTTT. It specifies CSVGGFTGELFF.